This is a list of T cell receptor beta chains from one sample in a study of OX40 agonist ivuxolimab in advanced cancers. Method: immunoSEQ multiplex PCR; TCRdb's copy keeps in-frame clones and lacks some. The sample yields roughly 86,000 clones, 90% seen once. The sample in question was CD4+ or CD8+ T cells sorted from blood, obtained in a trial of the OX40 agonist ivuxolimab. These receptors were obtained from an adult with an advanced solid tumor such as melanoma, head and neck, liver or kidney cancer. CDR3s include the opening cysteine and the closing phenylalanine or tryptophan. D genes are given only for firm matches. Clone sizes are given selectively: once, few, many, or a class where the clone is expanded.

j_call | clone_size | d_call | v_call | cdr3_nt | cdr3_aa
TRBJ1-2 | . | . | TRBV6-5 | TGTGCCAGCAGTTACTCACGTAGGGGCTATGGCTACACCTTC | CASSYSRRGYGYTF
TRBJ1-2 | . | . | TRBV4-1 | TGCGCCAGCAGCCAAGATAGTTACGCACTGAGATATGGCTACACCTTC | CASSQDSYALRYGYTF
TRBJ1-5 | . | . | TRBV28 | TGTGCCAGCAGTTTAGGCGTCGATAGCAATCAGCCCCAGCATTTT | CASSLGVDSNQPQHF
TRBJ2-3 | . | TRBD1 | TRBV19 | TGTGCCAGTAGTGCGCCAACAGGGGGCGTTCATGATACGCAGTATTTT | CASSAPTGGVHDTQYF
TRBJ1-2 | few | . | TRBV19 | TGTGCCAGTAGTATACCAGGGTGGGTTGGCTACACCTTC | CASSIPGWVGYTF
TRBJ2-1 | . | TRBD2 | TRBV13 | TGTGCCAGCAGCGTGGCGGGGGTACAGTTCTTC | CASSVAGVQFF
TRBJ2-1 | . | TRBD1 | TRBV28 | TGTGCCAGCAGTCCTCGACAGGGGGCATTCGATGAGCAGTTCTTC | CASSPRQGAFDEQFF
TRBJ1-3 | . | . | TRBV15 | TGTGCCACCAGCAGCCATCCCCCCGGGGACACTGGAAACACCATATATTTT | CATSSHPPGDTGNTIYF
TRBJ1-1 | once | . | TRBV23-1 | TGCGCCAGCAGCCGGGCGGACCCTGGAGACACTGAAGCTTTCTTT | CASSRADPGDTEAFF
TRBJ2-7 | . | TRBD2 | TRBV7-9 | TGTGCCAGCAGCATGCTAGCGGGCCACTACGAGCAGTACTTC | CASSMLAGHYEQYF
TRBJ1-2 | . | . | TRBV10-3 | TGTGCCACTAACGTACAGGGAGAGGGGTATGGCTACACCTTC | CATNVQGEGYGYTF
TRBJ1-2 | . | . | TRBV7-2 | TGTGCCAGCAGCTTGGGTAGGAGCATCTATGGCTACACCTTC | CASSLGRSIYGYTF
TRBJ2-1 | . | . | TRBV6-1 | TGTGCCAGCAGTCTGAGCCGGGACGCGATGAGTGAGCAGTTCTTC | CASSLSRDAMSEQFF
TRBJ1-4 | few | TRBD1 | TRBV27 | TGTGCCAGCAGTTCTCCGGGACAGGGAGGAGAAAAACTGTTTTTT | CASSSPGQGGEKLFF
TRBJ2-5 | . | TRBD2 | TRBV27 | TGTGCCAGCAAGGAACTAGCGGTTTTTGGGGGCCAAGAGACCCAGTACTTC | CASKELAVFGGQETQYF
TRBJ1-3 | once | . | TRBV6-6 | TGTGCCAGCAAGACGCGTTCTGGAAACACCATATATTTT | CASKTRSGNTIYF
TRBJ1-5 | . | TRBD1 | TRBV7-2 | TGTGCCAGCAGCCTACAGGGGCGCAAGCCCCAGCATTTT | CASSLQGRKPQHF
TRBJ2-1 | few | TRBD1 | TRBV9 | TGTGCCAGCAGCGACCCCGGGACAGCCTACAATGAGCAGTTCTTC | CASSDPGTAYNEQFF
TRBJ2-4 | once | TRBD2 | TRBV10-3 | TGTGCCATCAGTGACTCGAGCGGGGCAGCCAAAAACATTCAGTACTTC | CAISDSSGAAKNIQYF
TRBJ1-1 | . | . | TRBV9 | TGTGCCAGCAGCGTATCTGGGGGCAGGGACGAAGCTTTCTTT | CASSVSGGRDEAFF
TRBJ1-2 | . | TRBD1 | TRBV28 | TGTGCCAGCAGTTCAGGCAGGGGGCTCGGCTACACCTTC | CASSSGRGLGYTF
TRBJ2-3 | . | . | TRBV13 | TGTGCCAGCAGCCGTGACAGAGGGAGCACAGATACGCAGTATTTT | CASSRDRGSTDTQYF
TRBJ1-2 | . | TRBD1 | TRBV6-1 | TGTGCCAGCAGTGAAGGGGACAGCAACTATGGCTACACCTTC | CASSEGDSNYGYTF
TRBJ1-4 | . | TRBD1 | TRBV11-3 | TGTGCCAGCAGTTACGAGGACAGGGATGAAAAACTGTTTTTT | CASSYEDRDEKLFF
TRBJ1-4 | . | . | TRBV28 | TGTGCCAGCAGCATTACAGGGTATCCTGAAAAACTGTTTTTT | CASSITGYPEKLFF
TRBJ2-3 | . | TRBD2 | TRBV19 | TGTGCCAGTAGTACCTGGACTAGCGGGAGCCGCACAGATACGCAGTATTTT | CASSTWTSGSRTDTQYF
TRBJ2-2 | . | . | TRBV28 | TGTGCCAGCAGCCTCGCCACCGGGGAGCTGTTTTTT | CASSLATGELFF
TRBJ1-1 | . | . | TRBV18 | TGTGCCAGCTCACCACAAGGGGACACTGAAGCTTTCTTT | CASSPQGDTEAFF
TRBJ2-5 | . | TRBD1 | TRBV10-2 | TGCGCCAGCTCAAAAAGACAGGGGGTTCAAGAGACCCAGTACTTC | CASSKRQGVQETQYF
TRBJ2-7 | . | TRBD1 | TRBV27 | TGTGCCAGCAGTTCTCATCATCAGGGGGCCATCGAGCAGTACTTC | CASSSHHQGAIEQYF
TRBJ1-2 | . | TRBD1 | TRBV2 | TGTGCCAGCACGTACGGGACAGCGACTAACTATGGCTACACCTTC | CASTYGTATNYGYTF
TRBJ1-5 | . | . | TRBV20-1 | TGCAGCCCTCGGGAGCCCCAGCATTTT | CSPREPQHF
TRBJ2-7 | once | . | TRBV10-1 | TGCGCCAGCAGTGAGTACAGGGGAGGTAAGAGCCACGAGCAGTACTTC | CASSEYRGGKSHEQYF
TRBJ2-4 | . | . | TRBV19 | TGTGCCAGTAGTATAGTGGGGATAACAGGGACCATTCAGTACTTC | CASSIVGITGTIQYF
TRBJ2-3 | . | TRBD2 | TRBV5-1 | TGCGCCAGCAGCCCAAGCGGGAGGGGCGCAGATACGCAGTATTTT | CASSPSGRGADTQYF
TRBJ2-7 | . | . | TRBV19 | TGTGCCAGTAGTATGTTCCCGGGGTACGAGCAGTACTTC | CASSMFPGYEQYF
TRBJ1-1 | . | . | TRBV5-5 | TGTGCCAGCAGCCACCACAGGGTCGACTCCACTGAAGCTTTCTTT | CASSHHRVDSTEAFF
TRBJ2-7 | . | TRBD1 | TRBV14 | TGTGCCAGCAGCCACCCCCGGGACAGCTACGAGCAGTACTTC | CASSHPRDSYEQYF
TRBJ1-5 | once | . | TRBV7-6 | TGTGCCAGCAGCTTAGAAACGGGAGGAAGCAATCAGCCCCAGCATTTT | CASSLETGGSNQPQHF
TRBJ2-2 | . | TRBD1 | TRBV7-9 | TGTGCCAGCAGCTCCCTCCGGGACAGGGGGAGTTCCGGGGAGCTGTTTTTT | CASSSLRDRGSSGELFF
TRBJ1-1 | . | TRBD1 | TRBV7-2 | TGTGCCAGCAGCGCCGGACAGGGAACCACTGAAGCTTTCTTT | CASSAGQGTTEAFF
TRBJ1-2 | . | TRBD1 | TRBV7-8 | TGTGCCAGCAGCTCCGAGGGGGCCTACTATGGCTACACCTTC | CASSSEGAYYGYTF
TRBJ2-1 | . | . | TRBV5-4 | TGTGCCAGCACCCCGGCCCGGTCGTCCTACAATGAGCAGTTCTTC | CASTPARSSYNEQFF
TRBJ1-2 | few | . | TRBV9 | TGTGCCAGCAGCGAGGGGACTCGGGGGCGAGGCTACACCTTC | CASSEGTRGRGYTF
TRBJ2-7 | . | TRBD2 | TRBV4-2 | TGTGCCAGCAGCCAAATTAGCGGGAGCGAGCAGTACTTC | CASSQISGSEQYF
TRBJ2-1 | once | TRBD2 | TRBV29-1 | TGCAGCGTTCAAGCGGGGTACTCCTACAATGAGCAGTTCTTC | CSVQAGYSYNEQFF
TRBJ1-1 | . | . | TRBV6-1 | TGTGCCAGCACCGAAGGTCTCTGGGAGTCCACTGAAGCTTTCTTT | CASTEGLWESTEAFF
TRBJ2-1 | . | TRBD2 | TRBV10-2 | TGCGCCAGCAGTGAGACTAGCGGGATGGCTAATGAGCAGTTCTTC | CASSETSGMANEQFF
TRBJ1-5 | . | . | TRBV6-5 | TGTGCCAGCAGTTACTCAGGCAGTTGGGATCAGCCCCAGCATTTT | CASSYSGSWDQPQHF
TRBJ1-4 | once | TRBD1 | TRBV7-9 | TGTGCCAGCAGCCTGACAGGGTTTGGTGAAAAACTGTTTTTT | CASSLTGFGEKLFF
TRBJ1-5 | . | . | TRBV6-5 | TGTGCCAGCAGGACCAGAAGCAATCAGCCCCAGCATTTT | CASRTRSNQPQHF
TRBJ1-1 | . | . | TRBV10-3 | TGTGCCATCAGTGGGCCCAGTAAATGGGGGGCTGGCACTGAAGCTTTCTTT | CAISGPSKWGAGTEAFF
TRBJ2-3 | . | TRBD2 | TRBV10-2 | TGCGCCAGCAGGGAACTAGCGGGAGAAGCAGATACGCAGTATTTT | CASRELAGEADTQYF
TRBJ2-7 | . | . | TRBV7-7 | TGTGCTAGCAGCTTAGACTTGAGCTCCTACGAGCAGTACTTC | CASSLDLSSYEQYF